This T cell receptor beta chain was sequenced in a study of blood T cell repertoires in COVID-19 (TCRdb year 2020). Describing the broader study: Samples from collaborators originated in the United States, Italy and Spain and spanned both the acute and convalescent phases of COVID-19. A de-identified subject ID, COVID-19 status, age in years and sex were almost always included in the sample metadata. The prospective study material was composed of cDNA or gDNA derived from T cells, B-cell-depleted T cells, or PBMCs. The repertoires were made available in a free public database intended to serve as a resource for research on the immune response to SARS-CoV-2. Samples came from the ongoing ImmuneRACE study (first 160 participants) plus 1,254 subjects from 6 global collaborators. Subjects who had been exposed to COVID-19, were actively infected with it, or had recovered from it provided the deeply sampled blood TCRbeta repertoires that made up the dataset. Where available, HLA class I and class II types were obtained from metadata supplied by the sample provider rather than from assay-based typing. The full study reports these points: Clinical and demographic metadata were provided uncurated, with the amount varying by source and participant.

TCRbeta CDR3 regions were amplified from genomic DNA using the immunoSEQ Assay, a bias-controlled multiplex PCR. Regarding the original processing steps: Within the assay, amplification of reference gene primers was used to estimate how many nucleated cells each sample contained. Sequence reads were collapsed and filtered to measure the absolute abundance of every unique TCRbeta CDR3 rearrangement. For each sample, productive Simpson clonality was calculated by taking the square root of Simpson's diversity index across productive rearrangements. This is the immuneACCESS table as TCRdb keeps it, with only in-frame sequences that have V and J called. A part of the clones is gone; compared with another copy, unresolved V genes explain less than half, and the rest is unexplained. D and trimming come from the DNA, and the V and J calls and clone size come from that table. The sample table lists under 50,000 clones, roughly nine tenths of them with a count of one. The ten largest clones take up roughly 19% of the sample.

Collaborating institutions collected whole blood in K2EDTA tubes following their own protocols. For TCRbeta analysis, collaborator samples were shipped as frozen whole blood, as isolated PBMCs, or as DNA extracted from either sample type. Worth noting for this clone: There is no known antigen for this receptor. No base qualities exist here, and no much larger clone lies one base off it.

The TCR comes from a man between 65 and 79 years old with active COVID-19. The sequenced sample was peripheral blood.

The CDR3 is CASSPERFSDTQYF. DNA sequence: TGTGCCAGCAGCCCCGAGCGCTTCTCAGATACGCAGTATTTT. The chain joins TRBV11-3 to TRBJ2-3; no D gene call is confident. Taken from cysteine to phenylalanine, the CDR3 has 14 residues. The entry retains the CDR3 DNA only, 42 bases that are in frame from base 1. V loses 5 bases, J loses 4 bases, and the germline ends lie 13 bases apart. CDR1 and CDR2 were assigned from the germline V gene as SGHNT and YENEEA.